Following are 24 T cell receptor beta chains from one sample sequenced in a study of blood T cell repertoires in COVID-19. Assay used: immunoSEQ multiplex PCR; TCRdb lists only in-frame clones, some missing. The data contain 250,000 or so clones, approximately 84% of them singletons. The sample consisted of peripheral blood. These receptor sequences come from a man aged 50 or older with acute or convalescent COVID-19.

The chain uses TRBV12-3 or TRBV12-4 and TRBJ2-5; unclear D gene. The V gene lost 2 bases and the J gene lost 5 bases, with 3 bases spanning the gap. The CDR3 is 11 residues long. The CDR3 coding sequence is TGTGCCAGCAGTTTATCGGAGACCCAGTACTTC. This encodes CASSLSETQYF.

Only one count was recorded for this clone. CDR3 bases: TGTGCCAGCAAAAGGGGGATGGGGGCAGGGGCCAACGTCCTGACTTTC. This sequence encodes CASKRGMGAGANVLTF. This chain joins TRBV27 and TRBJ2-6; a possible D gene is TRBD1 (6 bases). V was trimmed by 7 bases and J by 4 bases, leaving 17 bases between them. From germline, CDR1 is MNHEY and CDR2 SMNVEV (reference sequence). The CDR3 covers 16 residues. Based on the CDR3 plus reference TRBV27 and TRBJ2-6, the full variable domain is EAQVTQNPRYLITVTGKKLTVTCSQNMNHEYMSWYRQDPGLGLRQIYYSMNVEVTDKGDVPEGYKVSRKEKRNFPLILESPSPNQTSLYFCASKRGMGAGANVLTFGAGSRLTVL.

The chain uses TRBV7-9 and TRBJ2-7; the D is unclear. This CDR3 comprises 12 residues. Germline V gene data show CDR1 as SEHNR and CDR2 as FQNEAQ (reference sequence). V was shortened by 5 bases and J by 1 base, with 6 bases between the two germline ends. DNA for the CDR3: TGTGCCAGCAGCCGAGAATCCTACGAGCAGTACTTC. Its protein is CASSRESYEQYF.

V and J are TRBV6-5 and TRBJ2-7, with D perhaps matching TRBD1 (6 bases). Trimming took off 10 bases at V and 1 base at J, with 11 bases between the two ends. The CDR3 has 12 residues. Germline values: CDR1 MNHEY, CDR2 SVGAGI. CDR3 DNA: TGTGCCATTTCACAGGGTTCCTACGAGCAGTACTTC. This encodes CAISQGSYEQYF.

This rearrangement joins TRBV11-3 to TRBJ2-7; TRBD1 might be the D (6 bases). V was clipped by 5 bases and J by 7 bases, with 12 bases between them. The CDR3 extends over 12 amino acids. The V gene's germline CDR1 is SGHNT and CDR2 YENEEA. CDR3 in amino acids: CASSRTDREQYF. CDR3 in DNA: TGTGCCAGCAGCCGGACAGATCGGGAGCAGTACTTC. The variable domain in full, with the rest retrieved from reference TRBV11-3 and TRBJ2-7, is EAGVVQSPRYKIIEKKQPVAFWCNPISGHNTLYWYLQNLGQGPELLIRYENEEAVDDSQLPKDRFSAERLKGVDSTLKIQPAELGDSAVYLCASSRTDREQYFGPGTRLTVT.

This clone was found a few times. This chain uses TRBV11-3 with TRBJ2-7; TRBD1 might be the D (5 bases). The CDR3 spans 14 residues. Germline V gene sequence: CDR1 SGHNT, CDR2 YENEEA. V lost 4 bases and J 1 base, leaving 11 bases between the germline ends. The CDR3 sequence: CASSSPRQSYEQYF. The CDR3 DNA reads TGTGCCAGCAGCTCTCCGAGACAGTCCTACGAGCAGTACTTC.

CDR3 in amino acids: CASSYGPVNTEAFF. For the CDR3, the DNA is TGTGCCAGCAGTTACGGTCCGGTGAACACTGAAGCTTTCTTT. This chain uses TRBV6-5 with TRBJ1-1, with no clear D. Germline V gene data show CDR1 as MNHEY and CDR2 as SVGAGI. CDR3 size: 14 residues. The germline V and J ends were trimmed by 2 bases and 0 bases, with 7 bases remaining between them.

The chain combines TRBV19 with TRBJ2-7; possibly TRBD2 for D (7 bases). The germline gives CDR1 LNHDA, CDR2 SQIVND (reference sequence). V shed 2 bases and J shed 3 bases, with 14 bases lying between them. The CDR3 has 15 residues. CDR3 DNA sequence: TGTGCCAGTAGTATACTGGGGGGGCTTTTCTACGAGCAGTACTTC. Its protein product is CASSILGGLFYEQYF.

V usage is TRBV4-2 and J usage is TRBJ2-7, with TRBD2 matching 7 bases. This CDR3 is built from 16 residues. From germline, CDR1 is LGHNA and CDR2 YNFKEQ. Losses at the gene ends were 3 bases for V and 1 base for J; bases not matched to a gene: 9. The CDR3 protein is CASSQSSGEFSYEQYF. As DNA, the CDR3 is TGTGCCAGCAGCCAGTCTAGCGGAGAATTTTCCTACGAGCAGTACTTC.

CDR3 nucleotide sequence: TGTGCCAGCAGCGTAGAAGGTTCAGGCCTCTATGGCTACACCTTC. Amino acid sequence: CASSVEGSGLYGYTF. The chain links TRBV9 to TRBJ1-2; D is unresolved. Per the germline V gene, CDR1 is SGDLS and CDR2 is YYNGEE. V was shortened by 0 bases and J by 4 bases, with 13 bases between the two germline ends. CDR3 length equals 15 residues.

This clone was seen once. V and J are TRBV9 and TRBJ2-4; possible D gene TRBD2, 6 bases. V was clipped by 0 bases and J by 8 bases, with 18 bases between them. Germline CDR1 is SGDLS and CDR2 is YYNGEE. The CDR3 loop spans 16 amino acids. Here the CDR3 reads CASSVDKRGDPDIQYF. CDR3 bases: TGTGCCAGCAGCGTAGATAAGCGCGGGGATCCCGACATTCAGTACTTC.

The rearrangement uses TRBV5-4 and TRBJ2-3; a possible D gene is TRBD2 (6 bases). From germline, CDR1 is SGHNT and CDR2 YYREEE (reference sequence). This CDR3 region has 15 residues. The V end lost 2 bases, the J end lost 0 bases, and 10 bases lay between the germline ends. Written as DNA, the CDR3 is TGTGCCAGCAGCTTATCCGGGACTAGCACAGATACGCAGTATTTT. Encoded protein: CASSLSGTSTDTQYF.

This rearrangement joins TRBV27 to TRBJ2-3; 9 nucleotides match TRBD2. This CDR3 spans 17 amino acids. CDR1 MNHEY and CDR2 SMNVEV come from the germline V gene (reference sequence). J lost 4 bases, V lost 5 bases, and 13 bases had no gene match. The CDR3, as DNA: TGTGCCAGCAGTCCTGTCCTAGCGGGACGGTCAGCAGATACGCAGTATTTT. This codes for CASSPVLAGRSADTQYF.

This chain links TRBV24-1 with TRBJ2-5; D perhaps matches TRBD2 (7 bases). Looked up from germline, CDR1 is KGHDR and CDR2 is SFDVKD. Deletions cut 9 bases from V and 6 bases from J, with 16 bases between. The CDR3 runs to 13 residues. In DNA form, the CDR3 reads TGTGCCACCGAAAAGGGGGGGTTACAGACCCAGTACTTC. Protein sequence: CATEKGGLQTQYF.

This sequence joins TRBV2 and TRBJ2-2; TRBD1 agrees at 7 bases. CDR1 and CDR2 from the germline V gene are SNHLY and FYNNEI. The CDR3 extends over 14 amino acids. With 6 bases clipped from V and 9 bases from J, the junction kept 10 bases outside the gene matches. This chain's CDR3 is CASSFRDRGRELFF. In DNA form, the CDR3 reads TGTGCCAGCAGCTTCCGGGACAGAGGAAGGGAGCTGTTTTTT.

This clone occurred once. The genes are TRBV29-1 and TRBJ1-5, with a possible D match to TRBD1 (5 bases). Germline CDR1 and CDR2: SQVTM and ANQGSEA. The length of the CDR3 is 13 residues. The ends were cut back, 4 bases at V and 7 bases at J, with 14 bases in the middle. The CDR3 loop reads CSVATGYGQPQHF. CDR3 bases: TGCAGCGTTGCAACAGGTTACGGACAGCCCCAGCATTTT.

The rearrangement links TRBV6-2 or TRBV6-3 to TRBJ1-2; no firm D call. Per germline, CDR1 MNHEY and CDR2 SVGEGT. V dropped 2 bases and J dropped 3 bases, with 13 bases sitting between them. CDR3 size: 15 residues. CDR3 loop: CASSYRAGTDYGYTF. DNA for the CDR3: TGTGCCAGCAGTTACAGGGCGGGTACGGACTATGGCTACACCTTC.

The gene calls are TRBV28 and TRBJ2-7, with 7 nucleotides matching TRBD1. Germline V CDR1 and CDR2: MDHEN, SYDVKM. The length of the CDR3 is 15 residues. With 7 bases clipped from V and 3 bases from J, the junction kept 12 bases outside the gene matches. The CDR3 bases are TGTGCCAGCACCTCCTCCCCGGGACAGATCTACGAGCAGTACTTC. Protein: CASTSSPGQIYEQYF.

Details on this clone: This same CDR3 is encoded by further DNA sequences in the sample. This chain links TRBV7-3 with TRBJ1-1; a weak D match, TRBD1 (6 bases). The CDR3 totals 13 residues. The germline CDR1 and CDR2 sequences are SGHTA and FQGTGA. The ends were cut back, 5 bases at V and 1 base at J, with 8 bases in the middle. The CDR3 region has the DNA TGTGCCAGCAGCACGACAGGGAACACTGAAGCTTTCTTT. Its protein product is CASSTTGNTEAFF.

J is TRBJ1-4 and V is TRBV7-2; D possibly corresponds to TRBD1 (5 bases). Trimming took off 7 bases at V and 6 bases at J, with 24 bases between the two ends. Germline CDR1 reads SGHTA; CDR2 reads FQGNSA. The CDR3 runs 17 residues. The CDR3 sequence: CASKPRRRGRLDEKLFF. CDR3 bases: TGTGCCAGCAAACCCCGTCGGAGGGGTCGATTGGATGAAAAACTGTTTTTT.

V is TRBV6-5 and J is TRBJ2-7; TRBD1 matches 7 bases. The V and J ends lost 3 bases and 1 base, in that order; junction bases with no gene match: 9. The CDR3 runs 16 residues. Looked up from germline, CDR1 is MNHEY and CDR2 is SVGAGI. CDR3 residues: CASSYPRAGGSYEQYF. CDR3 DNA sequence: TGTGCCAGCAGTTATCCCCGGGCAGGGGGTTCCTACGAGCAGTACTTC.

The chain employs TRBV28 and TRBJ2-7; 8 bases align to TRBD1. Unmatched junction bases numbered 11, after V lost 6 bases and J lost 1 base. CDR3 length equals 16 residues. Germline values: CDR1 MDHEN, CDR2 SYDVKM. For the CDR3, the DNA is TGTGCCAGCAGCTCGACAGGGGCTGGGACATCCTACGAGCAGTACTTC. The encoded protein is CASSSTGAGTSYEQYF. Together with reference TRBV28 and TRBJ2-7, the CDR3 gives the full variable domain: DVKVTQSSRYLVKRTGEKVFLECVQDMDHENMFWYRQDPGLGLRLIYFSYDVKMKEKGDIPEGYSVSREKKERFSLILESASTNQTSMYLCASSSTGAGTSYEQYFGPGTRLTVT.

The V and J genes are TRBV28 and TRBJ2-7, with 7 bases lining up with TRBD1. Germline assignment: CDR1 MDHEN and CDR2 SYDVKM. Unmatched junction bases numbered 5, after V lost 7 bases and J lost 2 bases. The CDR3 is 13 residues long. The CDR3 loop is CASTPGQTYEQYF. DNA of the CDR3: TGTGCCAGCACTCCGGGACAGACCTACGAGCAGTACTTC. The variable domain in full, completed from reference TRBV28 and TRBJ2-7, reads DVKVTQSSRYLVKRTGEKVFLECVQDMDHENMFWYRQDPGLGLRLIYFSYDVKMKEKGDIPEGYSVSREKKERFSLILESASTNQTSMYLCASTPGQTYEQYFGPGTRLTVT.

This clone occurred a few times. CDR3 region: CASSLDEGSGNTIYF. The CDR3 coding sequence is TGTGCCAGCAGCTTAGATGAGGGTTCGGGAAACACCATATATTTT. The chain couples TRBV11-2 to TRBJ1-3; D unclear. Germline V gives CDR1 SGHAT, CDR2 FQNNGV. Trimming took off 0 bases at V and 4 bases at J, with 10 bases between the two ends. There are 15 residues in the CDR3.